This TCR beta chain is from a study of graft-versus-host responses after intestinal transplantation (dated by TCRdb to the early 2020s). Regarding the research as a whole: The transplants that recipients received were multivisceral, liver-intestinal, or isolated intestinal. Of the roughly 24 intestinal transplant recipients enrolled in the cohort, one of whom was a retransplant, a few patients without pretransplant specimens were excluded. Anti-thymocyte globulin induction was given to all recipients, followed by maintenance tacrolimus and steroids for two to four years. Donor T cell macrochimerism was defined as a peak of at least 4% donor T cells among recipient peripheral blood mononuclear cells. To identify alloreactive clones, pre-transplant mixed lymphocyte reaction products were sequenced and then compared with unstimulated pre-transplant donor and recipient T cells. After intestinal transplantation, graft-versus-host and host-versus-graft alloreactive T cell clones were followed in the graft, circulation and bone marrow using bulk TCR-beta CDR3 sequencing. Rather than being sequenced by the commercial service, samples from a few later patients were sequenced in-house on an Illumina MiSeq and processed with MiXCR.

The paper as a whole reports these results and caveats: GvH clones were detected in recipient bone marrow, and some appeared earlier in ileal mucosa or blood, consistent with an intestinal mucosal origin. The conclusions were limited by the relatively low number and heterogeneity of the intestinal transplant patients. Early after transplant, peak levels of circulating GvH clones were associated with declines in HvG clones. Patients with donor T cell macrochimerism had high GvH to HvG T cell clonal ratios in their allografts.

Library preparation used the immunoSEQ multiplex PCR assay. Adaptive Biotechnologies carried out high-throughput TCR-beta CDR3 sequencing of genomic DNA for most patients. The paper's processing steps were these. Adaptive's ImmunoSEQ software was the source of the TCR sequencing data for approximately 18 patients, while three other patients were processed with MiXCR and VDJtools. Because the origin of CDR3 nucleotide sequences shared between donor and recipient could not be assigned, those sequences were removed. To count as alloreactive, a clone needed at least 2-fold expansion over unstimulated cells and a minimum CFSE-low frequency of 0.002% (template counts) or 0.001% (read counts). Clones were considered mappable if detected in sequenced pre-transplant spleen, lymph node, or MLR CFSE-low populations of the donor or recipient. The cumulative frequency of alloreactive clones was calculated as a percentage of all sequences, weighted by copy number. TCRdb mirrors the immuneACCESS table, restricted to in-frame sequences. Some clones are absent from its copies; in checked studies, under half trace to an unresolved V gene, and the reason for the others is unknown. V, J and clone size reflect that table, while D and trimming were determined from the DNA. The sample records approximately 20,000 clones, 80% to 95% of which are singletons. Together, the top ten hold 43% of the sample.

Blood samples were collected up to 4 times in the first month after transplant and then at least monthly when available. Note on this clone: The specificity of this receptor is unknown. Within one base of it there is no much larger clone, and no base qualities were kept.

Sequences were derived from PBMCs, sampled 262 days after intestinal transplant. The TCR was taken from a human patient who received an intestinal transplant, so some T cells may come from the graft donor.

The DNA is as follows: TGTGCCAGCGGGTCTAGGGATTTCTCCTACGAGCAGTACTTC. Its translation reads: CASGSRDFSYEQYF. Recombination linked TRBV7-9 to TRBJ2-7, with no confident D gene call. V drops 8 bases and J drops 0 bases, leaving 14 bases in between. The CDR3 runs 14 amino acids, cysteine and phenylalanine included. The kept DNA is CDR3 alone, 42 bases in frame from the first base. CDR1 and CDR2 were assigned from the germline V gene (reference sequence) as SEHNR and FQNEAQ.